One sample yielded the 7 T cell receptor beta chains listed below, sequenced in a study of blood T cell repertoires in COVID-19. Repertoires were generated with immunoSEQ multiplex PCR, while TCRdb's copy carries only in-frame clones and drops some. This sample carries around 250,000 clones, approximately 87% of them seen once, and the ten largest clones take 3.5% to 5.5%. Sample: peripheral blood. The receptors come from a man aged 55 to 70 who had recovered from COVID-19.

The chain is built from TRBV6-1 and TRBJ2-3; 8 bases match TRBD2. The CDR3 runs 15 residues. The ends lost 2 bases at V and 4 bases at J; junction bases unmatched: 5. Germline V gene sequence: CDR1 MNHNS, CDR2 SASEGT. The CDR3 DNA reads TGTGCCAGCAGTGAATTGGGACTAGTGGCAGATACGCAGTATTTT. Its protein is CASSELGLVADTQYF.

This clone has a handful of counts. J is TRBJ2-3 and V is TRBV7-2; a possible D gene is TRBD2 (5 bases). The CDR3 runs 13 residues. CDR1 and CDR2 (germline): SGHTA, FQGNSA. V was pared by 6 bases and J by 6 bases, with 13 bases between. CDR3 protein: CASRPPAADTQYF. The CDR3 nucleotides read TGTGCCAGCAGACCACCAGCGGCGGATACGCAGTATTTT.

The rearrangement uses TRBV28 and TRBJ1-4, with a weak D call TRBD1 (6 bases). Germline CDR1 reads MDHEN; CDR2 reads SYDVKM. With 3 bases removed from V and 3 bases from J, the gap between germline ends came to 11 bases. This CDR3 has 15 amino acids. The CDR3 region is CASSLLGASNEKLFF. The DNA of the CDR3 is TGTGCCAGCAGTTTGCTGGGGGCCTCTAATGAAAAACTGTTTTTT.

Note on this clone: The junction departs from the called germline gene at one end, perhaps through a read error. This chain joins TRBV7-7 and TRBJ2-1, with 7 bases fitting TRBD1. Germline lookup yields CDR1 SSHAT and CDR2 FNYEAQ (reference sequence). This CDR3 has 15 amino acids. For the CDR3, the DNA is TGTGCTAGCAGCTTAGGGGGCAGGGGAGCCGATGAGCAGTTCTTC. This encodes CASSLGGRGADEQFF.

This clone was seen once. V gene TRBV27 combines with J gene TRBJ2-4; tentative D call: TRBD1 (5 bases). Trimming pared 2 bases from V and 7 bases from J, leaving 12 bases between. Germline V CDR1 and CDR2: MNHEY, SMNVEV (reference sequence). The CDR3 has 14 residues. CDR3 protein: CASSLGPGRNIQYF. The DNA of the CDR3 is TGTGCCAGCAGTTTAGGTCCAGGGCGGAACATTCAGTACTTC.

V gene TRBV5-4 combines with J gene TRBJ1-1; 8 bases are shared with TRBD1. The CDR3 has 15 amino acids. V dropped 2 bases and J dropped 2; count of bases not matched to a gene: 5. Germline-derived CDR1 and CDR2 are SGHNT and YYREEE (reference sequence). The CDR3 loop is CASSFRTGKNTEAFF. The CDR3 DNA is TGTGCCAGCAGCTTCCGGACAGGGAAAAACACTGAAGCTTTCTTT.

The V and J genes are TRBV4-1 and TRBJ2-1; 10 nucleotides line up with TRBD1. Trimming took 0 bases from V and 6 from J; bases not matched to a gene: 14. Germline assignment: CDR1 MGHRA and CDR2 YSYEKL. This CDR3 comprises 19 residues. The CDR3 spells CASSQDLGQGVPSGNEQFF. DNA of the CDR3: TGCGCCAGCAGCCAAGATCTTGGACAGGGGGTCCCCTCGGGCAATGAGCAGTTCTTC.